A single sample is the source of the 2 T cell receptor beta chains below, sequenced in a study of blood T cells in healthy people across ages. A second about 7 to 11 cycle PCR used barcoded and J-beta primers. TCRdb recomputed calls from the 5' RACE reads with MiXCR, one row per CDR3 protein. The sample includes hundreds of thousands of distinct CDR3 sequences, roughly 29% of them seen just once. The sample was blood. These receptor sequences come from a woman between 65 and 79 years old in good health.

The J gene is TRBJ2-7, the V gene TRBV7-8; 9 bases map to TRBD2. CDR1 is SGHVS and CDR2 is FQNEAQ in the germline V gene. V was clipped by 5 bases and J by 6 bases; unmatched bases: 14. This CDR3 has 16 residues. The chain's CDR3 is CASSPPLRAGGFEQYF. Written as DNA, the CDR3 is TGTGCCAGCAGCCCCCCTCTCAGAGCGGGGGGATTCGAGCAGTACTTC.

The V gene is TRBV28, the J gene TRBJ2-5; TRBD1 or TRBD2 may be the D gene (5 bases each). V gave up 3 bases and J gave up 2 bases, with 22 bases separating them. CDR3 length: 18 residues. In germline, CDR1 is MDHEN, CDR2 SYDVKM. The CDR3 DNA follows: TGTGCCAGCAGTTTCGGGCCGGGACCCCAATCCTCTCAAGAGACCCAGTACTTC. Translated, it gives CASSFGPGPQSSQETQYF.